Only one count was recorded for the clone carrying this T cell receptor (beta chain). The antigen is undetermined. The data originate from a study of cytomegalovirus exposure and HLA in healthy donors. Whole-study results and caveats: A later examination showed that TCR association rates differed by HLA locus, with DRB1 most and HLA-C fewest. CMV serostatus stood as the only immune exposure information on hand. With later analysis, a missense DCLRE1C variant became linked to TCR beta V- and J-gene trimming.

Germline V gene sequence: CDR1 GTSNPN, CDR2 SVGIG (reference sequence). This CDR3 region has 13 residues. The V gene end was trimmed by 2 bases and the J gene end by 10 bases; junction bases not matched to a gene: 5. In the PCR, 60 Vbeta and 13 Jbeta primers were used. Libraries were prepared by immunoSEQ multiplex PCR; TCRdb keeps only in-frame clonotypes and omits some of them. This sample has 140,000 or so clones, with approximately 74% found just once. This chain uses TRBV30 with TRBJ1-6; 7 positions match TRBD1. The sequence derives from a man between 18 and 35 years old in good health and CMV-seropositive. Sequencing was done on a sample of PBMCs. The CDR3 nucleotides are TGTGCCTGGAGTACGCAGGGGGTCTCACCCCTCCACTTT. Its translation: CAWSTQGVSPLHF.